These 4 T cell receptor beta chains originate from one sample sequenced in a study of control samples from healthy donors and cancer patients. Sequenced by immunoSEQ multiplex PCR; TCRdb stores in-frame clones only, minus some. The profile shows about 99,000 clones, more than 85% of them singletons. Sequencing was done on a sample of PBMCs. All receptors derive from a man between 60 and 70 years old with lung cancer.

J is TRBJ1-6 and V is TRBV11-3; 7 bases agree with TRBD1. CDR3 length: 14 residues. CDR1 SGHNT and CDR2 YENEEA come from the germline V gene. J lost 7 bases, V lost 5 bases, and 5 bases had no gene match. The CDR3 DNA follows: TGTGCCAGCAGCATAACAGGGGCGAATTCACCCCTCCACTTT. Translation gives CASSITGANSPLHF. Full variable domain (missing parts from reference TRBV11-3 and TRBJ1-6): EAGVVQSPRYKIIEKKQPVAFWCNPISGHNTLYWYLQNLGQGPELLIRYENEEAVDDSQLPKDRFSAERLKGVDSTLKIQPAELGDSAVYLCASSITGANSPLHFGNGTRLTVT.

This rearrangement joins TRBV7-9 to TRBJ2-7; no clear D. Trimming cost V 4 bases and J 4 bases, with 8 bases left between them. From germline, CDR1 is SEHNR and CDR2 FQNEAQ (reference sequence). This CDR3 spans 12 amino acids. The CDR3 region has the DNA TGTGCCAGCAGCTCCCGATCATACGAGCAGTACGTC. Translating gives CASSSRSYEQYV.

This chain uses TRBV7-9 with TRBJ1-2, with D possibly matching TRBD1 (6 bases). Looked up from germline, CDR1 is SEHNR and CDR2 is FQNEAQ (reference sequence). Trimming took 3 bases from V and 3 from J, leaving 11 bases between them. CDR3 length equals 14 residues. The chain's CDR3 is CASSFPRQDYGYTF. The CDR3 bases are TGTGCCAGCAGCTTCCCAAGACAGGACTATGGCTACACCTTC.

The genes are TRBV6-5 and TRBJ1-1; D unresolved. The CDR3 has 14 residues. The germline CDR1 and CDR2 sequences are MNHEY and SVGAGI. V was pared by 6 bases and J by 1 base, with 12 bases between. The CDR3 sequence: CASSRTQENTEAFF. Here the CDR3 DNA reads TGTGCCAGCAGCCGGACTCAGGAGAACACTGAAGCTTTCTTT.